These 32 T cell receptor beta chains were all obtained from the same sample, sequenced in a study of cytotoxic CD8 clonotypes in ibrutinib-treated CLL. Assay: immunoSEQ multiplex PCR; the TCRdb copy retains only in-frame clones and omits some. This table holds tens of thousands of clones, approximately 75% found once. This specimen consisted of PBMCs, obtained after 12 months of ibrutinib treatment. These receptor sequences come from a human donor with chronic lymphocytic leukemia.

The J gene is TRBJ2-2, the V gene TRBV7-2, with TRBD1 identical over 7 bases. From germline, CDR1 is SGHTA and CDR2 FQGNSA. V was clipped by 5 bases and J by 1 base; unmatched bases: 4. This CDR3 region has 15 residues. The chain's CDR3 is CASSPGQRNTGELFF. The CDR3 nucleotides read TGTGCCAGCAGCCCGGGACAGAGGAACACCGGGGAGCTGTTTTTT. Complete variable domain (other parts from reference TRBV7-2 and TRBJ2-2): GAGVSQSPSNKVTEKGKDVELRCDPISGHTALYWYRQSLGQGLEFLIYFQGNSAPDKSGLPSDRFSAERTGGSVSTLTIQRTQQEDSAVYLCASSPGQRNTGELFFGEGSRLTVL.

The sample holds a few counts of this clone. The rearrangement uses TRBV2 and TRBJ2-1, with D perhaps matching TRBD2 (5 bases). V lost 4 bases and J lost 8, with 15 bases in between. CDR1 is SNHLY and CDR2 is FYNNEI in the germline V gene. The CDR3 has 14 amino acids. The CDR3, as DNA: TGTGCCAGCAGTGTAGCGCTAACGTCGCATGAGCAGTTCTTC. Translated: CASSVALTSHEQFF.

The genes are TRBV27 and TRBJ2-2; 8 bases align to TRBD1. The trim removed 8 bases at V and 1 base at J, leaving 3 bases unmatched. The CDR3 runs to 14 residues. The germline CDR1 and CDR2 sequences are MNHEY and SMNVEV (reference sequence). CDR3 DNA: TGTGCCAGCCGTGGGACAGGGAACACCGGGGAGCTGTTTTTT. Its translation is CASRGTGNTGELFF.

The chain employs TRBV5-5 and TRBJ2-5, with no clear D. Looked up from germline, CDR1 is SGHKS and CDR2 is YYEKEE (reference sequence). The ends were cut back, 3 bases at V and 4 bases at J, with 10 bases in the middle. CDR3 length equals 13 residues. The CDR3, as DNA: TGTGCCAGCAGCTCATCTTGGGGAGAGACCCAGTACTTC. It yields the protein CASSSSWGETQYF.

V is TRBV19 and J is TRBJ2-5; D remains unclear. Trimming pared 5 bases from V and 3 bases from J, leaving 10 bases between. This CDR3 is built from 13 residues. Germline CDR1 reads LNHDA; CDR2 reads SQIVND (reference sequence). The CDR3: CASSLTKEETQYF. CDR3 nucleotide sequence: TGTGCCAGTAGTCTGACAAAGGAAGAGACCCAGTACTTC.

This sequence joins TRBV7-3 and TRBJ1-2; no clear D gene. This CDR3 contains 13 residues. CDR1 is SGHTA, CDR2 FQGTGA, per germline. V shed 2 bases and J shed 4 bases, with 8 bases lying between them. The CDR3: CASSLDRVYGYTF. The CDR3 DNA follows: TGTGCCAGCAGCTTAGACCGGGTCTATGGCTACACCTTC.

The V and J genes are TRBV7-3 and TRBJ2-1; the match to TRBD2 covers 16 bases. The V gene end was trimmed by 5 bases and the J gene end by 6 bases; junction bases not matched to a gene: 13. The CDR3 length is 19 residues. Germline CDR1 reads SGHTA; CDR2 reads FQGTGA. The CDR3 spells CASSTTGTSGRASLNEQFF. As DNA, the CDR3 is TGTGCCAGCAGCACAACCGGGACTAGCGGGAGGGCCTCCCTCAATGAGCAGTTCTTC. The full variable domain, rest sourced from reference TRBV7-3 and TRBJ2-1, is GAGVSQTPSNKVTEKGKYVELRCDPISGHTALYWYRQSLGQGPEFLIYFQGTGAADDSGLPNDRFFAVRPEGSVSTLKIQRTERGDSAVYLCASSTTGTSGRASLNEQFFGPGTRLTVL.

This chain connects TRBV9 to TRBJ2-5, with 7 bases lining up with TRBD2. The J segment lost 4 bases and the V segment lost 0 bases, leaving 12 bases of the junction unmatched. Germline CDR1 SGDLS, CDR2 YYNGEE. This CDR3 contains 17 residues. The CDR3 sequence: CASSVEGGGRASETQYF. The CDR3 DNA reads TGTGCCAGCAGCGTAGAAGGCGGCGGGAGAGCGTCAGAGACCCAGTACTTC.

The chain recombines TRBV5-6 with TRBJ2-5, with TRBD2 identical over 8 bases. The J call is in doubt because the DNA end fits TRBJ2-7 better. The germline V gene encodes CDR1 SGHDT and CDR2 YYEEEE. CDR3 length: 18 residues. CDR3 sequence (DNA): TGTGCCAGCAGCTTGGCGGTTTTAGCGGGGAACCCCTCCTACGAGCAGTACTTC. Its translation is CASSLAVLAGNPSYEQYF.

The chain employs TRBV27 and TRBJ2-3; D remains unclear. CDR1 and CDR2 from the germline V gene are MNHEY and SMNVEV (reference sequence). This CDR3 region has 13 residues. The V end lost 5 bases, the J end lost 3 bases, and 9 bases lay between the germline ends. CDR3 nucleotide sequence: TGTGCCAGCAGTGATAGGGTGACAGATACGCAGTATTTT. Amino acids: CASSDRVTDTQYF.

This sequence joins TRBV6-5 and TRBJ2-3; D not certain. This CDR3 has 13 amino acids. Between the trimmed V and J ends, which lost 3 bases and 0 bases, there was a span of 4 bases. Germline V lookup: CDR1 MNHEY, CDR2 SVGAGI. In DNA, the CDR3 is TGTGCCAGCAGTTATATGAGCACAGATACGCAGTATTTT. Protein product: CASSYMSTDTQYF.

V usage is TRBV18 and J usage is TRBJ2-5; tentatively, D is TRBD1 or TRBD2 (5 bases each). CDR1 is KGHSH and CDR2 is LQKENI in the germline V gene. V was shortened by 3 bases and J by 5 bases, with 7 bases between the two germline ends. The CDR3 is 12 amino acids. The CDR3 bases are TGTGCCAGCTCACCGGGGGAGGAGACCCAGTACTTC. It specifies CASSPGEETQYF.

Only a few counts were recorded for this clone. The chain recombines TRBV7-6 with TRBJ2-7, with TRBD2 matching 11 bases. The CDR3 runs to 15 residues. Losses at the gene ends were 5 bases for V and 2 bases for J; bases not matched to a gene: 5. The germline V gene encodes CDR1 SGHVS and CDR2 FNYEAQ. The CDR3 sequence: CASSLLAGGPYEQYF. CDR3 bases: TGTGCCAGCAGCCTTTTAGCGGGAGGGCCCTACGAGCAGTACTTC.

The rearrangement uses TRBV4-2 and TRBJ2-7, with 7 bases matching TRBD2. The germline V gene encodes CDR1 LGHNA and CDR2 YNFKEQ. With V trimmed by 0 bases and J by 4 bases, 0 bases remained unmatched. This CDR3 region has 13 residues. The CDR3 here is CASSQEGGYEQYF. The CDR3 region has the DNA TGTGCCAGCAGCCAAGAGGGGGGGTACGAGCAGTACTTC.

The chain joins TRBV28 to TRBJ2-3, with D possibly TRBD2 on 5 matching bases. V dropped 2 bases and J dropped 3 bases, with 9 bases sitting between them. The CDR3 sequence is 14 residues long. Germline-derived CDR1 and CDR2 are MDHEN and SYDVKM. Here the CDR3 DNA reads TGTGCCAGCAGTTTAGGTGGGAGTACAGATACGCAGTATTTT. It translates to CASSLGGSTDTQYF.

The chain is built from TRBV7-3 and TRBJ2-1; weak D call: TRBD2 (6 bases). The CDR3 is 13 residues long. Trimming removed 1 base from V and 9 bases from J, with 10 bases in between. CDR1 and CDR2 (germline): SGHTA, FQGTGA. The CDR3 spells CASSLRGLSEQFF. DNA of the CDR3: TGTGCCAGCAGCTTAAGGGGACTTAGTGAGCAGTTCTTC.

The chain recombines TRBV5-5 with TRBJ2-2; a possible D gene is TRBD1 (6 bases). CDR1 is SGHKS, CDR2 YYEKEE, per germline (reference sequence). This CDR3 has 16 residues. Trimming stripped 3 bases from V and 4 bases from J, with 16 bases between. The CDR3 DNA reads TGTGCCAGCAGCTCACCCAGGGCCAGGGGCACCGGGGAGCTGTTTTTT. Translating gives CASSSPRARGTGELFF.

J is TRBJ2-5 and V is TRBV7-9; D possibly corresponds to TRBD2 (6 bases). The CDR3 covers 19 residues. V was pared by 0 bases and J by 3 bases, with 23 bases between. Germline values: CDR1 SEHNR, CDR2 FQNEAQ (reference sequence). The CDR3 region is CASSLAPRWLASREETQYF. Here the CDR3 DNA reads TGTGCCAGCAGCTTAGCCCCCAGGTGGCTAGCGTCACGGGAAGAGACCCAGTACTTC.

This chain joins TRBV5-5 and TRBJ2-7; 8 bases are shared with TRBD2. Germline CDR1 and CDR2: SGHKS and YYEKEE (reference sequence). V gave up 1 base and J gave up 7 bases; unmatched junction bases: 7. The CDR3 runs 14 residues. The CDR3 region has the DNA TGTGCCAGCAGCTTGCAGGGACTAGACGAGGAGCAGTACTTC. It encodes CASSLQGLDEEQYF.

This clone was seen a few times. This chain uses TRBV27 with TRBJ2-7; a weak D match, TRBD2 (5 bases). Germline CDR1 reads MNHEY; CDR2 reads SMNVEV (reference sequence). The V gene lost 8 bases and the J gene lost 3 bases, with 8 bases spanning the gap. This CDR3 spans 11 amino acids. The CDR3: CASRTFYEQYF. Here the CDR3 DNA reads TGTGCCAGCCGGACTTTCTACGAGCAGTACTTC.

This clone was picked up a small number of times. The chain is built from TRBV5-1 and TRBJ2-2; a weak D match, TRBD2 (5 bases). This CDR3 has 15 residues. CDR1 is SGHRS, CDR2 YFSETQ, per germline. Trimming pared 2 bases from V and 3 bases from J, leaving 11 bases between. The CDR3 nucleotides are TGCGCCAGCAGCTTACTAGTATCGGACACCGGGGAGCTGTTTTTT. Protein sequence: CASSLLVSDTGELFF.

In nucleotides, the CDR3 is TGTGCCAGCAGTGAAGCTTCTAGCGGGAGGCTCGGCGGGGAGCTGTTTTTT. Translated, it gives CASSEASSGRLGGELFF. The V gene is TRBV2, the J gene TRBJ2-2; 11 nucleotides line up with TRBD2. The CDR3 length is 17 residues. Germline lookup yields CDR1 SNHLY and CDR2 FYNNEI. V was pared by 0 bases and J by 7 bases, with 7 bases of the junction left unmatched.

The rearrangement joins TRBV2 to TRBJ1-5; possibly TRBD1 for D (5 bases). Per the germline V gene, CDR1 is SNHLY and CDR2 is FYNNEI. The CDR3 length is 15 residues. V gave up 6 bases and J gave up 1 base, with 13 bases separating them. CDR3 amino acids: CASRTSGGSNQPQHF. The CDR3, as DNA: TGTGCCAGCAGGACTTCGGGGGGAAGCAATCAGCCCCAGCATTTT. The whole variable domain, filled in from reference TRBV2 and TRBJ1-5, reads EPEVTQTPSHQVTQMGQEVILRCVPISNHLYFYWYRQILGQKVEFLVSFYNNEISEKSEIFDDQFSVERPDGSNFTLKIRSTKLEDSAMYFCASRTSGGSNQPQHFGDGTRLSIL.

This chain's CDR3 is CASMGRWSGNQPQHF. The CDR3 region has the DNA TGTGCCAGCATGGGCCGATGGTCGGGCAATCAGCCCCAGCATTTT. The chain has TRBV6-1 and TRBJ1-5; D not certain. CDR3 length: 15 amino acids. Germline V gives CDR1 MNHNS, CDR2 SASEGT. Deletions cut 7 bases from V and 2 bases from J, with 15 bases between.

The J gene is TRBJ1-5, the V gene TRBV10-2, with D maybe TRBD1 (5 bases). The V gene's germline CDR1 is WSHSY and CDR2 SAAADI. The V gene lost 7 bases and the J gene lost 0 bases, with 10 bases spanning the gap. The CDR3 sequence is 14 residues long. The DNA for the CDR3 is TGCGCCAGCATGTTGGGGGTTAGCAATCAGCCCCAGCATTTT. This codes for CASMLGVSNQPQHF.

The V call is TRBV5-1, the J call TRBJ2-5; D is possibly TRBD1 (6 bases). The V and J ends lost 3 bases and 5 bases respectively, with 11 bases between them. CDR3 length: 13 amino acids. Germline CDR1 reads SGHRS; CDR2 reads YFSETQ. The CDR3 DNA is TGCGCCAGCAGCTACAGGGTAGCTGAGACCCAGTACTTC. Residues: CASSYRVAETQYF.

The chain uses TRBV6-6 and TRBJ2-5, with D unclear. The germline V gene has CDR1 MNHNY and CDR2 SVGAGI (reference sequence). The length of the CDR3 is 15 residues. V shed 2 bases and J shed 1 base, with 11 bases lying between them. CDR3 in DNA: TGTGCCAGCAGTTACGCCTTAACAGCCCAAGAGACCCAGTACTTC. Protein product: CASSYALTAQETQYF.

This clone turned up a few times. The rearrangement links TRBV10-3 to TRBJ2-1; maybe TRBD2 (7 bases). CDR1 and CDR2 from the germline V gene are ENHRY and SYGVKD. The CDR3 spans 14 residues. Trimming took off 9 bases at V and 8 bases at J, with 20 bases between the two ends. The CDR3 nucleotides are TGTGCCATGGGGAGCGTGGGGGCGGGGGATGAGCAGTTCTTC. Amino acids: CAMGSVGAGDEQFF.

The V and J genes are TRBV7-3 and TRBJ2-5; tentatively, D is TRBD2 (6 bases). This CDR3 has 14 residues. The V gene's germline CDR1 is SGHTA and CDR2 FQGTGA. The V and J ends lost 1 base and 7 bases respectively, with 13 bases between them. CDR3 amino acids: CASSLRGGTGTQYF. The DNA of the CDR3 is TGTGCCAGCAGCTTAAGAGGAGGGACGGGGACCCAGTACTTC.

This chain connects TRBV6-5 to TRBJ2-1; TRBD1 might be the D (6 bases). V shed 6 bases and J shed 4 bases, with 10 bases lying between them. The CDR3 runs to 13 residues. Germline values: CDR1 MNHEY, CDR2 SVGAGI. DNA for the CDR3: TGTGCCAGCAGAGATCAGGGGTACAATGAGCAGTTCTTC. It translates to CASRDQGYNEQFF.

This sequence joins TRBV4-2 and TRBJ2-3; weak D call: TRBD1 (5 bases). V lost 1 base, J lost 4 bases, and 12 bases lay in between. Germline V gene sequence: CDR1 LGHNA, CDR2 YNFKEQ. This CDR3 spans 15 amino acids. CDR3 nucleotides: TGTGCCAGCAGCCAAGTCAGTGTACAGGCAGATACGCAGTATTTT. Encoded protein: CASSQVSVQADTQYF.

The chain is built from TRBV7-8 and TRBJ2-1; D is unresolved. V shed 3 bases and J shed 1 base, with 7 bases lying between them. The length of the CDR3 is 14 residues. Germline values: CDR1 SGHVS, CDR2 FQNEAQ. The CDR3: CASSLLVSYNEQFF. The CDR3 region has the DNA TGTGCCAGCAGCTTGTTGGTTTCCTACAATGAGCAGTTCTTC.